A selection of T cell receptor beta chains follows, all from one sample in a study of blood T cell repertoires in COVID-19. Sequencing used immunoSEQ multiplex PCR; TCRdb keeps in-frame clones, though not all of them. The profile covers roughly 240,000 clones, with roughly nine tenths appearing a single time and around 1.5% taken by the ten largest. The sample comprised peripheral blood. The receptors stem from a woman in her fifties or sixties who had recovered from COVID-19. Both conserved end residues are part of each CDR3. The D gene is left open where the match is weak. Clone size is given for some rows only: seen once, a few or many times, or a class if the clone is expanded.

DNA	CDR3	D	V	length	size	J
TGTGCCAGCAGCGTTATGAACACTGAAGCTTTCTTT	CASSVMNTEAFF	-	TRBV12-3/TRBV12-4	12	-	TRBJ1-1
TGTGCCAGCAGCTTGCCAGGGCCAAATGAAAAACTGTTTTTT	CASSLPGPNEKLFF	-	TRBV5-6	14	-	TRBJ1-4
TGTGCCAGCAGCTTACAGGGGAACGAAAAACTGTTTTTT	CASSLQGNEKLFF	TRBD1	TRBV5-4	13	once	TRBJ1-4
TGTGCCAGCAGTGAAGCGCTTCGGGGGGCCAACTATGGCTACACCTTC	CASSEALRGANYGYTF	-	TRBV6-1	16	-	TRBJ1-2
TGTGCCAGCAGCTCCGGGACAGGGGGCAAAGCTTTCTTT	CASSSGTGGKAFF	TRBD1	TRBV7-9	13	-	TRBJ1-1
TGTGCCAGCAGCCCTAGCGGGGGGGCCATAGACAATGAGCAGTTCTTC	CASSPSGGAIDNEQFF	TRBD2	TRBV7-8	16	-	TRBJ2-1
TGTGCCATCTCCCAGAAGGGACTAGCGGGAAGCACAGATACGCAGTATTTT	CAISQKGLAGSTDTQYF	TRBD2	TRBV10-3	17	-	TRBJ2-3
TGTGCCAGCAGTCCCCGGGAGGGGGCAGATACGCAGTATTTT	CASSPREGADTQYF	TRBD2	TRBV27	14	-	TRBJ2-3
TGTGCCAGCAGCCCCCCTGGGGCGAATCAGCCCCAGCATTTT	CASSPPGANQPQHF	-	TRBV7-8	14	few	TRBJ1-5
TGCAGCGTTGTGCTAACAGGGGGGGGCTACACCTTC	CSVVLTGGGYTF	TRBD1	TRBV29-1	12	-	TRBJ1-2
TGTGCCAGCAGTCGACAACAGGGGTACGAGCAGTACTTC	CASSRQQGYEQYF	TRBD1	TRBV6-5	13	-	TRBJ2-7